These 30 T cell receptor beta chains were sequenced from one sample in a study of T-cell memory formation after mild COVID-19 (dated by TCRdb to about 2021). Library construction relied on 5' RACE. Sequenced using an Illumina NovaSeq 6000. TCRdb handled the public reads itself, with Q25 trimming in fastp and clone calling in MiXCR, and kept productive beta chains. Each CDR3 protein appears once, grouped with its most common genes and DNA. The sample contains some 88,000 distinct CDR3 sequences, around 25% of them found a single time. The leading ten clones occupy roughly 39% of the sample. Source material: PBMCs or a T cell subset sorted from them (not recorded which). All receptors come from a man between 18 and 29 years old who had mild COVID-19 (a few samples of this study predate the infection). The sample titles of this study are shuffled in the database, so cell type and time point are left out; the donor was told from shared clones.

J is TRBJ2-3 and V is TRBV7-9, with 7 bases identical to TRBD1. Trimming took 5 bases from V and 2 from J; bases not matched to a gene: 7. The CDR3 has 15 amino acids. Germline V gives CDR1 SEHNR, CDR2 FQNEAQ (reference sequence). CDR3 sequence (DNA): TGTGCCAGCAGCAACGGGGACAGTCCCACAGATACGCAGTATTTT. Translated, it gives CASSNGDSPTDTQYF.

The gene calls are TRBV29-1 and TRBJ2-5; 9 bases align to TRBD2. V gave up 2 bases and J gave up 0 bases; unmatched junction bases: 1. The germline V gene encodes CDR1 SQVTM and CDR2 ANQGSEA. The CDR3 has 14 residues. CDR3 residues: CSVELAGNQETQYF. The CDR3 DNA reads TGCAGCGTTGAACTAGCGGGGAACCAAGAGACCCAGTACTTC.

The genes are TRBV11-2 and TRBJ2-5; TRBD2 is a possible D gene (6 bases). The CDR3 contains 12 residues. Trimming left V 6 bases short and J 14 bases short, with 19 bases between. Germline-derived CDR1 and CDR2 are SGHAT and FQNNGV. The CDR3 nucleotides read TGTGCCAGCAGGGGCGACCGGGACTCTCACTACTTC. Its translation: CASRGDRDSHYF.

This clonotype appeared many times. The CDR3 DNA sequence: TGCGCCAGCAGCTTGGTTTCGGTAAACTATGGCTACACCTTC. It yields the protein CASSLVSVNYGYTF. This chain uses TRBV5-1 with TRBJ1-2; D is undetermined. V was pared by 0 bases and J by 2 bases, with 8 bases between. CDR1 and CDR2 from the germline V gene are SGHRS and YFSETQ. The CDR3 contains 14 residues.

The rearrangement joins TRBV12-3 or TRBV12-4 to TRBJ2-3; possibly TRBD2 for D (6 bases). Deletions cut 5 bases from V and 8 bases from J, with 14 bases between. The CDR3 has 13 residues. The CDR3 loop is CASSGRFGGTQYF. The CDR3 DNA sequence: TGTGCCAGCAGTGGGCGGTTCGGGGGTACGCAGTATTTT.

The rearrangement uses TRBV6-5 and TRBJ2-5, with 10 bases fitting TRBD2. V lost 3 bases to trimming and J lost 2 bases; unmatched junction nucleotides: 6. The CDR3 contains 16 residues. Germline V gene sequence: CDR1 MNHEY, CDR2 SVGAGI. CDR3 residues: CASSYLGLAEQETQYF. The CDR3, as DNA: TGTGCCAGCAGTTATTTAGGACTAGCGGAGCAAGAGACCCAGTACTTC.

This clonotype has a handful of counts. This rearrangement joins TRBV6-2 or TRBV6-3 to TRBJ2-7, with 7 bases lining up with TRBD1. Germline V gene sequence: CDR1 MNHEY, CDR2 SVGEGT. V gave up 5 bases and J gave up 2 bases; unmatched junction bases: 3. The CDR3 extends over 13 amino acids. The CDR3: CASSMDRTYEQYV. CDR3 in DNA: TGTGCCAGCAGTATGGACAGGACCTACGAGCAGTACGTC.

There are a few counts of this clonotype. This sequence joins TRBV27 and TRBJ2-3; 14 positions match TRBD2. The germline V gene encodes CDR1 MNHEY and CDR2 SMNVEV (reference sequence). There are 18 residues in the CDR3. J gave up 2 bases and V 7 bases, and 11 bases lay outside the gene matches. In DNA, the CDR3 is TGTGCCAGCACCTGGACTAGCGGGGGGTTTGTACTCACAGATACGCAGTATTTT. The encoded protein is CASTWTSGGFVLTDTQYF.

The chain is built from TRBV6-2 or TRBV6-3 and TRBJ1-1; weak D call: TRBD1 (5 bases). Germline V gene lookup returns CDR1 MNHEY and CDR2 SVGEGT. With 5 bases removed from V and 4 bases from J, the gap between germline ends came to 17 bases. The CDR3 runs to 15 residues. The CDR3 DNA is TGTGCCAGCAGTCAAATGACCCCGGGACGCACTGAAGCTTTCTTT. This encodes CASSQMTPGRTEAFF.

In its sample, this clonotype was seen a few times. This chain uses TRBV12-3 or TRBV12-4 with TRBJ1-1; a possible D gene is TRBD1 (5 bases). The CDR3 is made up of 14 amino acids. Trimming stripped 5 bases from V and 1 base from J, with 11 bases between. CDR3 loop: CASSLRVRNTEAFF. For the CDR3, the DNA is TGTGCCAGCAGTCTCAGGGTTCGGAACACTGAAGCTTTCTTT.

This clonotype appeared a few times. The V and J genes are TRBV4-2 and TRBJ1-2; 9 positions match TRBD1. CDR1 is LGHNA and CDR2 is YNFKEQ in the germline V gene. The J segment lost 7 bases and the V segment lost 2 bases, leaving 8 bases of the junction unmatched. The CDR3 runs to 15 residues. CDR3: CASSQWEQGAPGYTF. CDR3 sequence (DNA): TGTGCCAGCAGCCAATGGGAACAGGGGGCGCCTGGCTACACCTTC.

This rearrangement joins TRBV10-2 to TRBJ1-2; D remains ambiguous. The V gene's germline CDR1 is WSHSY and CDR2 SAAADI. The V and J ends lost 10 bases and 3 bases respectively, with 12 bases between them. CDR3 length equals 12 residues. The DNA of the CDR3 is TGCGCCACCCATGGGATCGACTATGGCTACACCTTC. The encoded protein is CATHGIDYGYTF.

This rearrangement joins TRBV7-6 to TRBJ2-1; maybe TRBD1 (6 bases). Germline loops: CDR1 SGHVS, CDR2 FNYEAQ. V lost 9 bases and J 8 bases, leaving 20 bases between the germline ends. The CDR3 runs to 14 residues. Here the CDR3 reads CARSPDRNRDEQFF. CDR3 bases: TGTGCCAGAAGCCCCGACAGGAACCGCGATGAGCAGTTCTTC.

The rearrangement uses TRBV7-8 and TRBJ2-1, with D unresolved. Trimming took off 5 bases at V and 2 bases at J, with 10 bases between the two ends. The CDR3 sequence is 14 residues long. The germline V gene encodes CDR1 SGHVS and CDR2 FQNEAQ. CDR3 sequence reads: CASSRDSPYNEQFF. Here the CDR3 DNA reads TGTGCCAGCAGCCGCGACTCCCCCTACAATGAGCAGTTCTTC.

A few counts support this clonotype. This sequence joins TRBV3-1 and TRBJ1-2, with D perhaps TRBD1 (5 bases). The germline V gene has CDR1 LGHDT and CDR2 YNNKEL (reference sequence). V was shortened by 0 bases and J by 3 bases, with 14 bases between the two germline ends. This CDR3 spans 16 amino acids. In DNA, the CDR3 is TGTGCCAGCAGCCAAGAGACAACAGGCGTGGACTATGGCTACACCTTC. Its protein product is CASSQETTGVDYGYTF.

There are a few counts of this clonotype. The CDR3 region has the DNA TGCGCCAGCAGCCAAGATAGCTCGGGGTCGAGCACCGGGGAGCTGTTTTTT. Its translation is CASSQDSSGSSTGELFF. V usage is TRBV4-3 and J usage is TRBJ2-2; D may be TRBD2 (5 bases). In germline, CDR1 is LGHNA, CDR2 YSLEER. V was trimmed by 0 bases and J by 4 bases, leaving 15 bases between them. The CDR3 has 17 amino acids.

The rearrangement uses TRBV7-9 and TRBJ1-3; D unclear. Germline V gene data show CDR1 as SEHNR and CDR2 as FQNEAQ (reference sequence). This CDR3 is 16 amino acids long. With 4 bases removed from V and 0 bases from J, the gap between germline ends came to 13 bases. The CDR3 loop reads CASSSNRRTSGNTIYF. The CDR3 nucleotides are TGTGCCAGCAGCTCCAACCGACGGACCTCTGGAAACACCATATATTTT. The whole variable domain, filled in from reference TRBV7-9 and TRBJ1-3, reads DTGVSQNPRHKITKRGQNVTFRCDPISEHNRLYWYRQTLGQGPEFLTYFQNEAQLEKSRLLSDRFSAERPKGSFSTLEIQRTEQGDSAMYLCASSSNRRTSGNTIYFGEGSWLTVV.

The J gene is TRBJ2-5, the V gene TRBV5-1, with D hard to call. CDR1 is SGHRS, CDR2 YFSETQ, per germline. This CDR3 comprises 12 residues. V was cut by 1 base and J by 7 bases, with 8 bases left in between. The CDR3 DNA is TGCGCCAGCAGCTTGACTCCGGGGACCCAGTACTTC. This gives the protein CASSLTPGTQYF.

This chain joins TRBV7-9 and TRBJ2-1; 8 nucleotides match TRBD2. The germline V gene encodes CDR1 SEHNR and CDR2 FQNEAQ (reference sequence). The CDR3 spans 14 residues. V shed 6 bases and J 16 bases; nucleotides not matched to a gene: 17. CDR3 sequence (DNA): TGTGCCAGCAGTCAACTTACGCTGCCGGGGGGGTTCTTCTTC. It specifies CASSQLTLPGGFFF.

The chain employs TRBV6-6 and TRBJ1-6; 10 bases map to TRBD1. The CDR3 spans 16 residues. The V gene end was trimmed by 7 bases and the J gene end by 6 bases; junction bases not matched to a gene: 9. Per germline, CDR1 MNHNY and CDR2 SVGAGI (reference sequence). This CDR3 is CASTWDRGLPNSPLHF. CDR3 nucleotide sequence: TGTGCCAGCACATGGGACAGGGGCCTACCTAATTCACCCCTCCACTTT.

J is TRBJ1-5 and V is TRBV27; 10 nucleotides agree with TRBD1. Germline lookup yields CDR1 MNHEY and CDR2 SMNVEV (reference sequence). J lost 4 bases, V lost 1 base, and 1 base had no gene match. This CDR3 has 15 residues. The CDR3 loop is CASSLWGQGNQPQHF. CDR3 in DNA: TGTGCCAGCAGTTTATGGGGACAGGGGAATCAGCCCCAGCATTTT.

The chain has TRBV7-2 and TRBJ1-4, with 7 nucleotides matching TRBD1. There are 16 residues in the CDR3. The junction had 6 bases not matched to a gene; V was cut back by 5 bases and J by 0 bases. Germline CDR1 is SGHTA and CDR2 is FQGNSA. The CDR3 DNA is TGTGCCAGCAGCCCTTTTGGGACAGCAACTAATGAAAAACTGTTTTTT. This encodes CASSPFGTATNEKLFF.

V usage is TRBV7-8 and J usage is TRBJ1-5, with a weak D call TRBD1 (6 bases). Germline assignment: CDR1 SGHVS and CDR2 FQNEAQ. CDR3 length: 15 amino acids. Trimming removed 5 bases from V and 0 bases from J, with 11 bases in between. The CDR3 protein is CASSPGQHSNQPQHF. In DNA, the CDR3 is TGTGCCAGCAGCCCCGGACAGCATAGCAATCAGCCCCAGCATTTT.

The chain carries TRBV7-9 and TRBJ1-6; D uncertain. Germline CDR1 SEHNR, CDR2 FQNEAQ (reference sequence). CDR3 size: 14 residues. V gave up 6 bases and J gave up 8 bases, with 14 bases separating them. CDR3 region: CASSTGPLDSPLHF. The CDR3, as DNA: TGTGCCAGCAGTACGGGCCCCTTGGATTCACCCCTCCACTTT.

This clonotype has just a few counts. CDR3 in DNA: TGCAGTGCTAGAGGCGGCGGGGATTACTACGAGCAGTACTTC. It is translated as CSARGGGDYYEQYF. The chain is built from TRBV20-1 and TRBJ2-7, with a weak D call TRBD2 (6 bases). CDR3 length equals 14 residues. Germline assignment: CDR1 DFQATT and CDR2 SNEGSKA (reference sequence). V was pared by 1 base and J by 3 bases, with 13 bases between.

This clonotype was picked up many times. The V call is TRBV7-9, the J call TRBJ1-5; TRBD1 agrees at 7 bases. The V segment lost 4 bases and the J segment 6 bases; nucleotides outside the gene matches: 6. In germline, CDR1 is SEHNR, CDR2 FQNEAQ (reference sequence). This CDR3 is built from 14 residues. The CDR3 is CASSSDRDSQPQHF. CDR3 in DNA: TGTGCCAGCAGCTCCGACAGGGACTCTCAGCCCCAGCATTTT.

This sequence joins TRBV6-1 and TRBJ2-7; a weak D match, TRBD1 (5 bases). The CDR3 is 12 amino acids. The V and J ends lost 7 bases and 6 bases respectively, with 13 bases between them. Germline V CDR1 and CDR2: MNHNS, SASEGT. This CDR3 reads CASNAGQIEQYV. The DNA of the CDR3 is TGTGCCAGCAATGCAGGGCAGATCGAGCAGTACGTC.

This clonotype has more than one count but fewer than ten. J is TRBJ2-7 and V is TRBV5-4; TRBD1 agrees at 8 bases. This CDR3 spans 14 amino acids. V lost 0 bases and J lost 7; bases outside the gene matches: 6. The germline CDR1 and CDR2 sequences are SGHNT and YYREEE (reference sequence). The CDR3 nucleotides are TGTGCCAGCAGCTTGGAGCAGGGGGCGGAGGAGCAGTACGTC. It yields the protein CASSLEQGAEEQYV.

This clonotype was seen a handful of times. The chain joins TRBV10-3 to TRBJ2-6, with D unresolved. V was pared by 6 bases and J by 1 base, with 1 base between. Germline-derived CDR1 and CDR2 are ENHRY and SYGVKD. This CDR3 comprises 12 residues. CDR3 nucleotides: TGTGCCATCAGATCTGGGGCCAACGTCCTGACTTTC. Protein: CAIRSGANVLTF.

This clonotype was found a few times. The rearrangement uses TRBV5-6 and TRBJ1-3; D call uncertain. The length of the CDR3 is 16 residues. V lost 4 bases, J lost 3 bases, and 17 bases lay in between. Germline CDR1 is SGHDT and CDR2 is YYEEEE. The CDR3 sequence is CASSTGGGPSGNTIYF. The CDR3 nucleotides are TGTGCCAGCAGCACCGGCGGCGGACCTAGTGGAAACACCATATATTTT.